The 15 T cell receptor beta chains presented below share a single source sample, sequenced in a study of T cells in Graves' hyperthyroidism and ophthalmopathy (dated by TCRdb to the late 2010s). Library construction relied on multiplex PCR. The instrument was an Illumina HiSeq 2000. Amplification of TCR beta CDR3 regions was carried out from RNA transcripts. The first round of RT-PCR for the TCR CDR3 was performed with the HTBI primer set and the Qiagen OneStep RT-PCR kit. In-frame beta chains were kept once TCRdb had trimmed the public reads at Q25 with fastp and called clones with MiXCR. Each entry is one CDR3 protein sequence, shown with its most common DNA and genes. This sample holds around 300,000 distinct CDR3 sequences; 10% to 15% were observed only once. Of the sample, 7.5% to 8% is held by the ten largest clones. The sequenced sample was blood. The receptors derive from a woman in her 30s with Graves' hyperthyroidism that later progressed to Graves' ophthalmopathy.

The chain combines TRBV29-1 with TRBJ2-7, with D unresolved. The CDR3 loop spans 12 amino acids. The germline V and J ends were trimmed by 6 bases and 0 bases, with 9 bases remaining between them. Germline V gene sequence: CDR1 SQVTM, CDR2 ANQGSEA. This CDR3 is CSVTFYSYEQYF. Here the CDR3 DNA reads TGCAGCGTCACTTTTTACTCCTACGAGCAGTACTTC.

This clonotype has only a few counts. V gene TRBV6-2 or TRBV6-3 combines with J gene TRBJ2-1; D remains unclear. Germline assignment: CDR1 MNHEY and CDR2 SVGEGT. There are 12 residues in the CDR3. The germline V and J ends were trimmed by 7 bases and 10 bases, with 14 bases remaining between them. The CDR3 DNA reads TGTGCCAGCAAAAACGGCGTCCGGGAGCAGTTCTTC. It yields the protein CASKNGVREQFF.

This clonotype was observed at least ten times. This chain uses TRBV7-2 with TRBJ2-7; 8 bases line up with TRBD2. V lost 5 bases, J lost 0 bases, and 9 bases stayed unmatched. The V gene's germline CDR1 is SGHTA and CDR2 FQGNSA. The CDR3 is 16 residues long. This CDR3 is CASSLVTSVSSYEQYF. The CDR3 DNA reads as TGTGCCAGCAGCCTTGTGACTAGCGTGTCCTCCTACGAGCAGTACTTC.

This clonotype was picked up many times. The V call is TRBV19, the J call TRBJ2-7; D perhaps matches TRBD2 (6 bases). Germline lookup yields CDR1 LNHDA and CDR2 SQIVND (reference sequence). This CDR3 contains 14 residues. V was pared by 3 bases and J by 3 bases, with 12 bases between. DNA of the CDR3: TGTGCCAGTAGTATCGGAGGGTCCCTCTACGAGCAGTACTTC. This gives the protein CASSIGGSLYEQYF.

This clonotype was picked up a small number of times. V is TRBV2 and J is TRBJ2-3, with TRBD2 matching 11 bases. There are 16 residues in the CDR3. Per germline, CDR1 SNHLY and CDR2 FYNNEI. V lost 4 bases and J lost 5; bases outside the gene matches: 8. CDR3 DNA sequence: TGTGCCAGCAGTGGCCCGACTAGCGGGAATTTAGATACGCAGTATTTT. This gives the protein CASSGPTSGNLDTQYF.

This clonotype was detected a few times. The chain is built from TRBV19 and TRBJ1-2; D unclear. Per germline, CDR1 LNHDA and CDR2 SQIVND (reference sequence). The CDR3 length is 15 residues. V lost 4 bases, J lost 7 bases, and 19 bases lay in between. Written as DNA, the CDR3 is TGTGCCAGTAGTAGCTCCCGGAAGACATCGATTGGCTACACCTTC. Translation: CASSSSRKTSIGYTF.

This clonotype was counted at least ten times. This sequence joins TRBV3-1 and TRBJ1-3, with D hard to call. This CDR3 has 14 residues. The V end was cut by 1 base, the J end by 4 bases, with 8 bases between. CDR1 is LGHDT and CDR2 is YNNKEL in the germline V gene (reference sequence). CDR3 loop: CASSQGWSGNTIYF. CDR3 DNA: TGTGCCAGCAGCCAAGGGTGGTCCGGAAACACCATATATTTT.

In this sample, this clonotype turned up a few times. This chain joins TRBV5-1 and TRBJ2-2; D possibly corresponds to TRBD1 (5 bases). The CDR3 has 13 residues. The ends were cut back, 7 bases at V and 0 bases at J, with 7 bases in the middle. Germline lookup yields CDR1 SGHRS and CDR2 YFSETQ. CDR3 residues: CASQTANTGELFF. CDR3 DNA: TGCGCCAGCCAGACAGCGAACACCGGGGAGCTGTTTTTT.

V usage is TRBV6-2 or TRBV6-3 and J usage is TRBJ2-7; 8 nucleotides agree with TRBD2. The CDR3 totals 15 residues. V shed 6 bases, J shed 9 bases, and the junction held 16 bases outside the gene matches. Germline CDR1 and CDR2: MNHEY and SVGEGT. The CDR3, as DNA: TGTGCCAGCAGCCCAAAATTTGCGGGAGGCGCTCGGCAGTACTTC. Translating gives CASSPKFAGGARQYF.

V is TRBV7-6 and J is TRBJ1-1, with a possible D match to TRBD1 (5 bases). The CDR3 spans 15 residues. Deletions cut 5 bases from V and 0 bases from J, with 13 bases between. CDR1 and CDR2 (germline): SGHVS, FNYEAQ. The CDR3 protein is CASSHDDSLNTEAFF. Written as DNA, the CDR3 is TGTGCCAGCAGCCATGATGACAGTTTGAACACTGAAGCTTTCTTT.

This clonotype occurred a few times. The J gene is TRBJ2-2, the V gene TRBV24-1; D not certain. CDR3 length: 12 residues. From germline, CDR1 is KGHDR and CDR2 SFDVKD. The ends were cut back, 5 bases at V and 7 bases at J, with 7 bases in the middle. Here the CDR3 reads CATSGAYGELFF. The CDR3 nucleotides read TGTGCCACCAGTGGGGCCTACGGGGAGCTGTTTTTT.

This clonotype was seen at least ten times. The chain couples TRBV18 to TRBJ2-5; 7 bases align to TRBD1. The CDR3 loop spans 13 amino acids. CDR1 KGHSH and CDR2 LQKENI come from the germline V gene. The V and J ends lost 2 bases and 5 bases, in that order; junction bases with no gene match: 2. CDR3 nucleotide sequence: TGTGCCAGCTCACCATCCAGGGGGGAGACCCAGTACTTC. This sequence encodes CASSPSRGETQYF. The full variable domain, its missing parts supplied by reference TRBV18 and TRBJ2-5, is NAGVMQNPRHLVRRRGQEARLRCSPMKGHSHVYWYRQLPEEGLKFMVYLQKENIIDESGMPKERFSAEFPKEGPSILRIQQVVRGDSAAYFCASSPSRGETQYFGPGTRLLVL.

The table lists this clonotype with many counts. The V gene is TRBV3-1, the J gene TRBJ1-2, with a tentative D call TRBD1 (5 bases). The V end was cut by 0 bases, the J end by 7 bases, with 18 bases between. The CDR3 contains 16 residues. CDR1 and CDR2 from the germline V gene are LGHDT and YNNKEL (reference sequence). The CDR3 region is CASSQETQWGTGGYTF. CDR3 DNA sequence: TGTGCCAGCAGCCAAGAGACCCAGTGGGGGACTGGTGGCTACACCTTC. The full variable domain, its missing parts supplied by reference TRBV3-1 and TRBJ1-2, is DTAVSQTPKYLVTQMGNDKSIKCEQNLGHDTMYWYKQDSKKFLKIMFSYNNKELIINETVPNRFSPKSPDKAHLNLHINSLELGDSAVYFCASSQETQWGTGGYTFGSGTRLTVV.

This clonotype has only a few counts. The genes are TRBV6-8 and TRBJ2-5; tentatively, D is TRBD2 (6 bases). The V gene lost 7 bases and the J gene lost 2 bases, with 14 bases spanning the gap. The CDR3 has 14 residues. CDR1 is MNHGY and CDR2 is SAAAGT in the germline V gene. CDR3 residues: CASIRLVEQETQYF. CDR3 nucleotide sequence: TGTGCCAGCATACGACTAGTCGAACAAGAGACCCAGTACTTC.

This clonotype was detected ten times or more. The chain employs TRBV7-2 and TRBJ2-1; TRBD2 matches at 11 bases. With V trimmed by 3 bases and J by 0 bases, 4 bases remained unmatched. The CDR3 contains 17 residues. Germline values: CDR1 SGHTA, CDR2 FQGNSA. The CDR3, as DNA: TGTGCCAGCAGCTTCGTGCTAGCGGGAGGCTCCTACAATGAGCAGTTCTTC. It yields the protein CASSFVLAGGSYNEQFF.